Presented here are 22 T cell receptor beta chains from one specimen sequenced in a study of beta chain features in type 1 diabetes. Their recognized antigens are unknown. General observations from the study: In every one of the four CD4+ subsets, TCRB CDR3s were moderately but significantly shorter in Type 1 diabetes patients.

Expressed TCRB transcripts were sequenced after all isolated RNA was converted to cDNA. Only in-frame clones appear in the TCRdb table, and some are missing; sequencing was by immunoSEQ multiplex PCR. The data contain tens of thousands of clones, approximately 50% of them singletons. What was sequenced was central memory CD4+ T cells from blood. Receptors originate from a man aged 25-40 years with type 1 diabetes.

V usage is TRBV7-9 and J usage is TRBJ2-1, with TRBD2 matching over 9 bases. Germline V gene lookup returns CDR1 SEHNR and CDR2 FQNEAQ (reference sequence). This CDR3 is 14 amino acids long. Trimming took 6 bases from V and 3 from J; bases not matched to a gene: 3. The CDR3 coding sequence is TGTGCCAGCAGTAGCGGGAGCGGCTACAATGAGCAGTTCTTC. It codes for CASSSGSGYNEQFF.

The rearrangement links TRBV5-1 to TRBJ2-5; D is perhaps TRBD2 (6 bases). CDR3 length: 15 residues. Germline V gene lookup returns CDR1 SGHRS and CDR2 YFSETQ. Between the trimmed V and J ends, which lost 5 bases and 4 bases, there was a span of 18 bases. CDR3 sequence (DNA): TGCGCCAGCAGATTTGGCGGTGGGGGAGGAGAGACCCAGTACTTC. It encodes CASRFGGGGGETQYF.

This clone was observed a handful of times. This CDR3 is CASSPKGGNEQYF. The CDR3 DNA is TGTGCCAGCTCACCTAAGGGGGGGAACGAGCAGTACTTC. The gene calls are TRBV18 and TRBJ2-7; D is perhaps TRBD2 (7 bases). The CDR3 has 13 residues. Looked up from germline, CDR1 is KGHSH and CDR2 is LQKENI. V was cut by 3 bases and J by 5 bases, with 11 bases left in between.

The J gene is TRBJ1-2, the V gene TRBV7-2; 8 bases agree with TRBD1. CDR3 length: 14 residues. The germline V gene has CDR1 SGHTA and CDR2 FQGNSA. V dropped 4 bases and J dropped 8; count of bases not matched to a gene: 9. Here the CDR3 reads CASSSGQGRSGYTF. DNA of the CDR3: TGTGCCAGCAGCTCTGGACAGGGCCGATCGGGCTACACCTTC.

This clone occurred a few times. The V call is TRBV11-1, the J call TRBJ2-4; 10 bases line up with TRBD2. This CDR3 comprises 13 residues. Germline lookup yields CDR1 SGHAT and CDR2 FQDESV (reference sequence). The V and J ends lost 4 bases and 9 bases, in that order; junction bases with no gene match: 3. DNA for the CDR3: TGTGCCAGCAGCTCAAGCGGGGGGGGCATTCAGTACTTC. It codes for CASSSSGGGIQYF.

This clone was counted between two and nine times. This chain uses TRBV7-2 with TRBJ2-7; D possibly corresponds to TRBD1 (5 bases). Deletions cut 2 bases from V and 5 bases from J, with 16 bases between. CDR3 size: 15 residues. CDR1 SGHTA and CDR2 FQGNSA come from the germline V gene. CDR3: CASSLRGSRPHEQYF. DNA for the CDR3: TGTGCCAGCAGCTTAAGGGGTTCCCGCCCCCACGAGCAGTACTTC. Together with reference TRBV7-2 and TRBJ2-7, the CDR3 gives the full variable domain: GAGVSQSPSNKVTEKGKDVELRCDPISGHTALYWYRQSLGQGLEFLIYFQGNSAPDKSGLPSDRFSAERTGGSVSTLTIQRTQQEDSAVYLCASSLRGSRPHEQYFGPGTRLTVT.

This chain's CDR3 is CASAGTSGRNEQFF. For the CDR3, the DNA is TGTGCCAGCGCCGGGACTAGCGGGAGAAATGAGCAGTTCTTC. The chain recombines TRBV2 with TRBJ2-1; TRBD2 matches 14 bases. Germline-derived CDR1 and CDR2 are SNHLY and FYNNEI. V was pared by 8 bases and J by 7 bases, with 4 bases of the junction left unmatched. The length of the CDR3 is 14 residues.

V usage is TRBV5-4 and J usage is TRBJ2-1, with 7 bases fitting TRBD1. The CDR3 consists of 13 residues. With V trimmed by 0 bases and J by 11 bases, 5 bases remained unmatched. Germline CDR1 reads SGHNT; CDR2 reads YYREEE (reference sequence). CDR3 in amino acids: CASSLGGQSQQFF. The CDR3 coding sequence is TGTGCCAGCAGCTTGGGGGGACAGAGTCAGCAGTTCTTC.

The gene calls are TRBV7-2 and TRBJ1-5; 8 nucleotides agree with TRBD1. Germline V gives CDR1 SGHTA, CDR2 FQGNSA. The CDR3 contains 16 residues. The junction had 7 bases not matched to a gene; V was cut back by 5 bases and J by 1 base. This CDR3 reads CASSTDREGSNQPQHF. The CDR3 DNA reads TGTGCCAGCAGCACGGACAGGGAAGGAAGCAATCAGCCCCAGCATTTT.

The rearrangement joins TRBV5-1 to TRBJ2-5; possible D gene TRBD1, 6 bases. V was shortened by 0 bases and J by 1 base, with 16 bases between the two germline ends. From germline, CDR1 is SGHRS and CDR2 YFSETQ. The CDR3 spans 17 residues. CDR3 coding DNA: TGCGCCAGCAGCTTGGCGCGGCAGGTAGGGGGCCAAGAGACCCAGTACTTC. Amino acid sequence: CASSLARQVGGQETQYF.

The V gene is TRBV19, the J gene TRBJ1-5; D ambiguous. Deletions cut 4 bases from V and 4 bases from J, with 8 bases between. The CDR3 runs 13 residues. In germline, CDR1 is LNHDA, CDR2 SQIVND (reference sequence). CDR3: CASSTQKNQPQHF. CDR3 coding DNA: TGTGCCAGTAGTACACAGAAGAATCAGCCCCAGCATTTT.

This clone has only a few counts. In DNA, the CDR3 is TGTGCCTGGAGTGAAGATATGGGGGGGGATCAGCCCCAGCATTTT. Its translation is CAWSEDMGGDQPQHF. The chain recombines TRBV30 with TRBJ1-5, with D possibly being TRBD1 (5 bases). From germline, CDR1 is GTSNPN and CDR2 SVGIG (reference sequence). Trimming stripped 1 base from V and 5 bases from J, with 15 bases between. There are 15 residues in the CDR3.

This clone was observed a few times. Other DNA sequences from this sample encode an identical CDR3 as well. This chain links TRBV10-1 with TRBJ1-2; 10 bases are shared with TRBD1. The CDR3 totals 15 residues. Germline values: CDR1 WNHNN, CDR2 SYGVQD (reference sequence). Trimming removed 3 bases from V and 2 bases from J; junction bases left unmatched: 3. CDR3 protein: CASSDPGQGNYGYTF. DNA of the CDR3: TGCGCCAGCAGTGATCCGGGACAGGGGAACTATGGCTACACCTTC.

Here the CDR3 reads CASSPRDRGNTEAFF. CDR3 coding DNA: TGTGCCAGCAGCCCCCGGGACAGGGGGAACACTGAAGCTTTCTTT. This chain joins TRBV13 and TRBJ1-1; 10 nucleotides align to TRBD1. V lost 5 bases to trimming and J lost 1 base; unmatched junction nucleotides: 4. CDR1 and CDR2 from the germline V gene are PRHDT and FYEKMQ (reference sequence). There are 15 residues in the CDR3.

The chain combines TRBV2 with TRBJ1-2, with TRBD1 matching over 8 bases. The CDR3 runs to 14 residues. The ends lost 5 bases at V and 7 bases at J; junction bases unmatched: 9. Germline assignment: CDR1 SNHLY and CDR2 FYNNEI. In DNA form, the CDR3 reads TGTGCCAGCAGTACCACGGGACAGGCGGGTGGCTACACCTTC. This sequence encodes CASSTTGQAGGYTF.

The genes are TRBV10-3 and TRBJ2-1; D call uncertain. Germline V gives CDR1 ENHRY, CDR2 SYGVKD. V lost 0 bases to trimming and J lost 10 bases, with 4 bases between them. The CDR3 spans 11 residues. The CDR3 loop is CAISESLEQFF. The CDR3 DNA sequence: TGTGCCATCAGTGAGTCACTGGAGCAGTTCTTC.

In this sample, this clone turned up a few times. The chain links TRBV11-2 to TRBJ2-5; a possible D gene is TRBD2 (7 bases). Per germline, CDR1 SGHAT and CDR2 FQNNGV. Between the trimmed V and J ends, which lost 3 bases and 5 bases, there was a span of 25 bases. There are 18 residues in the CDR3. CDR3 bases: TGTGCCAGCAGCTTGAAGGAGGGGGGAGGACTAGTAGGGGAGACCCAGTACTTC. It is translated as CASSLKEGGGLVGETQYF.

This clone appeared a few times. The chain recombines TRBV6-5 with TRBJ1-3; 7 bases are shared with TRBD1. Germline-derived CDR1 and CDR2 are MNHEY and SVGAGI. With 7 bases clipped from V and 3 bases from J, the junction kept 9 bases outside the gene matches. The CDR3 totals 15 residues. This CDR3 reads CASTRDSTDGNTIYF. In DNA form, the CDR3 reads TGTGCCAGCACTAGGGACAGCACCGATGGAAACACCATATATTTT.

The sample holds a few counts of this clone. V gene TRBV2 combines with J gene TRBJ2-7; tentative D call: TRBD1 (6 bases). V was pared by 6 bases and J by 2 bases, with 20 bases between. Looked up from germline, CDR1 is SNHLY and CDR2 is FYNNEI. The CDR3 is 16 residues long. Here the CDR3 DNA reads TGTGCCAGCAGCCCGGCCTCCAGGGGAAGAACCTACGAGCAGTACTTC. This sequence encodes CASSPASRGRTYEQYF.

This clone turned up a few times. This chain uses TRBV9 with TRBJ2-1; 7 bases line up with TRBD1. With V trimmed by 4 bases and J by 3 bases, 1 base remained unmatched. The CDR3 is made up of 13 amino acids. Germline CDR1 and CDR2: SGDLS and YYNGEE. CDR3 in amino acids: CASSRDSYNEQFF. The CDR3 DNA reads TGTGCCAGCAGCAGGGACAGCTACAATGAGCAGTTCTTC.

This rearrangement joins TRBV29-1 to TRBJ2-2, with D possibly TRBD2 on 6 matching bases. There are 14 residues in the CDR3. Germline V gene data show CDR1 as SQVTM and CDR2 as ANQGSEA. The V end was cut by 5 bases, the J end by 0 bases, with 10 bases between. Here the CDR3 DNA reads TGCAGCGTTTTTGGGGGGACGAACACCGGGGAGCTGTTTTTT. It is translated as CSVFGGTNTGELFF.

The chain employs TRBV7-8 and TRBJ2-4; no firm D call. V lost 5 bases and J lost 1, with 18 bases in between. This CDR3 region has 17 residues. Germline V gene lookup returns CDR1 SGHVS and CDR2 FQNEAQ. CDR3 nucleotide sequence: TGTGCCAGCAGCCCCAGACCCCGAGGTGACGCCAAAAACATTCAGTACTTC. It codes for CASSPRPRGDAKNIQYF.